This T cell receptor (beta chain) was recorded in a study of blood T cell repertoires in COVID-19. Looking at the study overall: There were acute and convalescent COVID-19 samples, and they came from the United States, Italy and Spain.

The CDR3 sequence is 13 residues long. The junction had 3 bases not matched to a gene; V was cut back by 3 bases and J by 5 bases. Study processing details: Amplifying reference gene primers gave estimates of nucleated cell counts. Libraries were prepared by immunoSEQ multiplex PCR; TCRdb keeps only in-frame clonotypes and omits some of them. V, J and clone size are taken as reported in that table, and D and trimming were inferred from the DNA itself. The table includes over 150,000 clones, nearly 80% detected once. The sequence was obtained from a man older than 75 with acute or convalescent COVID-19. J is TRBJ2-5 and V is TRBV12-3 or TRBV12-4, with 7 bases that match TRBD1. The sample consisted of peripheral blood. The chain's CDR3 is CASSFNRGETQYF. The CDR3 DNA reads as TGTGCCAGCAGTTTTAACAGGGGTGAGACCCAGTACTTC.